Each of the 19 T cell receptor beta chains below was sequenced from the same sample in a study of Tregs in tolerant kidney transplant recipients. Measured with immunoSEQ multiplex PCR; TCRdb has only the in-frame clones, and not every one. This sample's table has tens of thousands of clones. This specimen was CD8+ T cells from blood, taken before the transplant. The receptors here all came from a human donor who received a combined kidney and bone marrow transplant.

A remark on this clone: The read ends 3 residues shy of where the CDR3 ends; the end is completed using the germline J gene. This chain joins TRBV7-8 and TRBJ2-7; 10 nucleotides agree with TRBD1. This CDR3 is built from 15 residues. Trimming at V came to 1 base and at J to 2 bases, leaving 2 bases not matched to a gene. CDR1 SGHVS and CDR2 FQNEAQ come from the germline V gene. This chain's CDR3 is CASSLVGTGAYEQYF. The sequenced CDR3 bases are TGTGCCAGCAGCTTAGTTGGGACAGGGGCCTACGAG.

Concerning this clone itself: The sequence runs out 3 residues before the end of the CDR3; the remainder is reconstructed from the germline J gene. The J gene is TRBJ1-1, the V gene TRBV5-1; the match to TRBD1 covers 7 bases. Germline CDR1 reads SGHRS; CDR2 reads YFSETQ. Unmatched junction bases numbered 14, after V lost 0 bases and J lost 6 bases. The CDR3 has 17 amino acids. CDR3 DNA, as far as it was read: TGCGCCAGCAGCTTGGCCGCAGGGGGGTTCAACAGCGCTGAA. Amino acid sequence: CASSLAAGGFNSAE. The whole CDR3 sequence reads CASSLAAGGFNSAEAFF.

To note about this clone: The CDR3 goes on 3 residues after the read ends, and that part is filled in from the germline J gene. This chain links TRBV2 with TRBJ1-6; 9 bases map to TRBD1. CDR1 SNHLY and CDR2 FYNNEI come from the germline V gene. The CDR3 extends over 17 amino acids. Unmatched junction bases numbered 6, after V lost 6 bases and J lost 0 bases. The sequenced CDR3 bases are TGTGCCAGCAGAACCGGGACAGGGAGCTCCTATAATTCACCC. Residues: CASRTGTGSSYNSP. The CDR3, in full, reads CASRTGTGSSYNSPLHF.

Incomplete CDR3 DNA: TGTGCCAGCTCACTGGAACTAGCGCCGTACAATGAG. As protein: CASSLELAPYNE. The complete CDR3 sequence is CASSLELAPYNEQFF. This chain uses TRBV18 with TRBJ2-1, with TRBD2 matching over 7 bases. The observed sequence ends 3 residues before the CDR3 terminus, with the missing tail filled in from the germline J gene. The CDR3 runs to 15 residues. CDR1 and CDR2 (germline): KGHSH, LQKENI. Trimming took 4 bases from V and 4 from J; bases not matched to a gene: 7.

The sequenced part of the CDR3 DNA is TGTGCCAGCAGCTTAGCTCGACAAACCTACGAG. It specifies CASSLARQTYE. The entire CDR3 is CASSLARQTYEQYF. This rearrangement joins TRBV11-2 to TRBJ2-7; D gene uncertain. The CDR3 goes on 3 residues after the read ends, and that part is filled in from the germline J gene. V was cut by 1 base and J by 2 bases, with 9 bases left in between. Germline V gene data show CDR1 as SGHAT and CDR2 as FQNNGV. The CDR3 spans 14 residues.

The CDR3 protein is CASSESRGRQPQHF. CDR3 bases read: TGTGCCAGCAGTGAAAGCAGGGGCCGACAGCCC. This chain links TRBV2 with TRBJ1-5; D possibly corresponds to TRBD1 (6 bases). Read data end 3 residues before the CDR3 end; the end is taken from the germline J gene. The CDR3 has 14 residues. Germline V lookup: CDR1 SNHLY, CDR2 FYNNEI. V was cut by 2 bases and J by 7 bases, with 12 bases left in between.

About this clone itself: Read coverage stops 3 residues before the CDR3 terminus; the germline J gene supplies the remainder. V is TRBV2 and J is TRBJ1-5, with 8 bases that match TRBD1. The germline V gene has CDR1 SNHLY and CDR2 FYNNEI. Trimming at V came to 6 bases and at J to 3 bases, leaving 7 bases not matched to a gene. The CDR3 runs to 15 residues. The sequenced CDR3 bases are TGTGCCAGCAGGGCGGGACAGGCCTACAATCAGCCC. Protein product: CASRAGQAYNQP. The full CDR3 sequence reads CASRAGQAYNQPQHF.

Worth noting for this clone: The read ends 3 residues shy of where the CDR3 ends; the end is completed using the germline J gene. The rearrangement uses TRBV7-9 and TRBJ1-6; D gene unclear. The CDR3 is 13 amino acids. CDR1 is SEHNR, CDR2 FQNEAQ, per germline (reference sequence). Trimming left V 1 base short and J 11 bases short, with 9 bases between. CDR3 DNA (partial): TGTGCCAGCAGCTTAGTAGCAATGGCACCC. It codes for CASSLVAMAP. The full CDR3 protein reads CASSLVAMAPLHF.

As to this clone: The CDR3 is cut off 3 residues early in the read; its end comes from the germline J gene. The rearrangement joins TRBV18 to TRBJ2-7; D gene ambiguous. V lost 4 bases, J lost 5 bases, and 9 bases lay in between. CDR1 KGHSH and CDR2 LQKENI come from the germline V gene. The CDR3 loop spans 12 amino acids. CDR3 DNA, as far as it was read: TGTGCCAGCTCACAACCGGGCAACGAG. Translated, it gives CASSQPGNE. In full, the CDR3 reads CASSQPGNEQYF.

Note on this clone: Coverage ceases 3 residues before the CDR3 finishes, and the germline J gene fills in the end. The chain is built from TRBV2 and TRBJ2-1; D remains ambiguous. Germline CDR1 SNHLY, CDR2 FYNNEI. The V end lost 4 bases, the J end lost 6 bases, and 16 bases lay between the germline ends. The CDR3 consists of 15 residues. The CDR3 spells CASSVVIVDFNEQFF. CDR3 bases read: TGTGCCAGCAGTGTGGTAATCGTCGACTTCAATGAG.

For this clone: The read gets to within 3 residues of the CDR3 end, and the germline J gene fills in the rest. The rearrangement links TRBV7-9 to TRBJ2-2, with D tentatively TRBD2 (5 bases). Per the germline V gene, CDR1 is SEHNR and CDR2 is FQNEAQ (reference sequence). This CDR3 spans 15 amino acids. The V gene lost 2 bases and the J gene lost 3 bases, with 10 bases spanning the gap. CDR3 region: CASSLKDSDTGELFF. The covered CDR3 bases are TGTGCCAGCAGCTTAAAGGACTCCGACACCGGGGAG.

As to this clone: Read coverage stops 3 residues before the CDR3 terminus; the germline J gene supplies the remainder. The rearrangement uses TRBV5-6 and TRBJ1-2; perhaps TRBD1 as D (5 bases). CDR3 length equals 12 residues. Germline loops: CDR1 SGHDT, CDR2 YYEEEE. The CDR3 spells CASSLAGGIYTF. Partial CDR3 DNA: TGTGCCAGCAGCTTAGCCGGGGGGATC.

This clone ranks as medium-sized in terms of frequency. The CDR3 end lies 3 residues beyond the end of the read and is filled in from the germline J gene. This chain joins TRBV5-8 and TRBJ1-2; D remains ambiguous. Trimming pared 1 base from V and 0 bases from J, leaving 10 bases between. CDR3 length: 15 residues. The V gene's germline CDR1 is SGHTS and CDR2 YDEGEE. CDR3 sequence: CASSLRQEPNYGYTF. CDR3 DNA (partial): TGTGCCAGCAGCTTGAGGCAGGAACCTAACTATGGC.

The CDR3 is CASSFKGTGGSPLHF. Partial CDR3 DNA: TGTGCCAGCAGCTTTAAAGGGACAGGGGGTTCACCC. V gene TRBV11-2 combines with J gene TRBJ1-6; 11 bases agree with TRBD1. The CDR3 end is not reached by the read, which stops 3 residues before it; the germline J gene fills it in. This CDR3 comprises 15 residues. Germline V lookup: CDR1 SGHAT, CDR2 FQNNGV. V gave up 3 bases and J gave up 9 bases; unmatched junction bases: 4.

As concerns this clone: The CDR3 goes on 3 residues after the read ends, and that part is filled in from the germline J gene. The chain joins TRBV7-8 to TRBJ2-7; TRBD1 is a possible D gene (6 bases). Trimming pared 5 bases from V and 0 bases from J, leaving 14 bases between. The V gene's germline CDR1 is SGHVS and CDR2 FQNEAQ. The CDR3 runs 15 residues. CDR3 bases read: TGTGCCAGCAGCCTACCAGACAGGAGCTCCTACGAG. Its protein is CASSLPDRSSYE. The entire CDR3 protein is CASSLPDRSSYEQYF.

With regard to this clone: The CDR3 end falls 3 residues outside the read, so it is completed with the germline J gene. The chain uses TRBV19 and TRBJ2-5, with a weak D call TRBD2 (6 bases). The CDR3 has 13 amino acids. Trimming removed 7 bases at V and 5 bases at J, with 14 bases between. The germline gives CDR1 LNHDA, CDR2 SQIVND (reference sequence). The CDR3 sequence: CASNKGLGETQYF. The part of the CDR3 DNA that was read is TGTGCCAGTAATAAGGGACTTGGGGAGACC.

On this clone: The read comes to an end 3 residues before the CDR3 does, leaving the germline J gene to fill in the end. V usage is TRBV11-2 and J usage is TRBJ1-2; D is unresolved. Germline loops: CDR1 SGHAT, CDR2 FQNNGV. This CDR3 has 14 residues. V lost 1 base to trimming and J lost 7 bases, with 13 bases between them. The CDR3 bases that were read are TGTGCCAGCAGCTTAGCCTCCGCCCGGGGTGGC. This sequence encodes CASSLASARGG. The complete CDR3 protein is CASSLASARGGYTF.

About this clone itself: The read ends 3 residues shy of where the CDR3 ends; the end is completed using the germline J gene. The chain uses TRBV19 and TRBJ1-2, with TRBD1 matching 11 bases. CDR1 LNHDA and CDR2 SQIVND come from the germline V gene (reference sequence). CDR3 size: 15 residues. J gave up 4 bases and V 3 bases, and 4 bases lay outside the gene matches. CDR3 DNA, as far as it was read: TGTGCCAGTAGTATCAGGACAGGGGGCGTCTATGGC. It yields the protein CASSIRTGGVYG. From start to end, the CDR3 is CASSIRTGGVYGYTF. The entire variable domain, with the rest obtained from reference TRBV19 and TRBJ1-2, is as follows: DGGITQSPKYLFRKEGQNVTLSCEQNLNHDAMYWYRQDPGQGLRLIYYSQIVNDFQKGDIAEGYSVSREKKESFPLTVTSAQKNPTAFYLCASSIRTGGVYGYTFGSGTRLTVV.

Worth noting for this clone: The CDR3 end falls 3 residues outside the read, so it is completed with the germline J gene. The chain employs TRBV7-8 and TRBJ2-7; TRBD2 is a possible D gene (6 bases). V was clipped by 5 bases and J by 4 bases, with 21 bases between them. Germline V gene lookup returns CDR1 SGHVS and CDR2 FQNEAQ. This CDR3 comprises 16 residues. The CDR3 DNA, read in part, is TGTGCCAGCAGCCACAGTTTAACGGGGGTTAGATACGAG. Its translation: CASSHSLTGVRYE. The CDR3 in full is CASSHSLTGVRYEQYF.